This TCR beta chain was sequenced during a study of blood T cell repertoires in COVID-19. Across the study: Samples came from the United States, Italy and Spain, spanning acute and convalescent COVID-19. Sample material is recorded as cDNA or gDNA derived from T cells, B-cell-depleted T cells, or PBMCs.

The CDR3 has 16 amino acids. The germline gives CDR1 MNHEY, CDR2 SMNVEV (reference sequence). V lost 1 base to trimming and J lost 3 bases, with 14 bases between them. This clone was seen a single time. Authors' data handling: Amplification with reference gene primers provided the estimates of nucleated cell counts. Here immunoSEQ multiplex PCR was the method, and the copy in TCRdb shows in-frame clones only, minus some. V, J and clone size are those of that table, while D and trimming were read from the DNA. The repertoire consists of about 70,000 clones, with more than 65% occurring once and the leading ten covering around 0.83%.

Sequences were obtained from peripheral blood. This TCR was sampled from a woman aged 65 to 85 with acute or convalescent COVID-19. The rearrangement joins TRBV27 to TRBJ2-3; D is perhaps TRBD2 (6 bases). In DNA form, the CDR3 reads TGTGCCAGCAGTTTATTCACTAGCCCCGGGACAGATACGCAGTATTTT. Protein product: CASSLFTSPGTDTQYF.